Sequencing of this T cell receptor (beta chain) was carried out in a study of PD-L1 blockade in urothelial cancer. Study context: The researchers analyzed blood 3 weeks (second dose) and 6 weeks after treatment start. Among blood samples, the median T cell count was some 140,000.

In regard to this clone: Its antigen remains unknown.

J was trimmed by 7 bases and V by 7 bases; bases with no gene match: 14. Germline lookup yields CDR1 SGDLS and CDR2 YYNGEE. CDR3 length equals 15 residues. Notes on the study in general: Having blood TCR clonality under the median before treatment predicted better survival.

Repertoires were generated with immunoSEQ multiplex PCR, while TCRdb's copy carries only in-frame clones and drops some. Altogether tens of thousands of clones are present, 90% being singletons, with the ten largest covering more than 3.5%. Time point denoted: pretreatment peripheral blood. The sequence was obtained from a man aged 65-85 years with urothelial cancer. The chain combines TRBV9 with TRBJ1-1; 9 bases align to TRBD1. The source material was PBMCs, sampled around atezolizumab (anti-PD-L1) treatment. CDR3 DNA sequence: TGTGCCAGCGGTCGGACAGGGGAAGGTCGTGGTGAAGCTTTCTTT. This codes for CASGRTGEGRGEAFF.